This TCR beta chain was sequenced during a study of T cell repertoires in cytomegalovirus infection. Study-wide results and caveats: HLA-C-restricted CMV clonotypes gave the most frequent clonotype in two of eight donors.

From germline, CDR1 is LNHDA and CDR2 SQIVND (reference sequence). V lost 5 bases and J lost 5, with 18 bases in between. This CDR3 region has 16 residues. As concerns this clonotype: Its antigen is undetermined.

Via MiXCR, TCRdb re-called the reads, giving one row per CDR3 protein. The data hold hundreds of thousands of distinct CDR3 sequences, with approximately 31% observed a single time. The origin of this receptor is a human donor in good health (CMV status not recorded). Some clones in this sample may be carry-over from other donors' samples. The gene calls are TRBV19 and TRBJ1-4; TRBD1 might be the D (5 bases). Sequenced: PBMCs. CDR3 coding DNA: TGTGCCAGTAGTGCAGTTCCAAGACGGACAAATGAAAAACTGTTTTTT. Protein: CASSAVPRRTNEKLFF.